The clone carrying this TCR beta chain was recorded only once. Its antigen is unknown. The CDR3 has 13 amino acids. J gave up 3 bases and V 3 bases, and 1 base lay outside the gene matches. Germline V gene sequence: CDR1 SGHNT, CDR2 YENEEA. Pools of viral peptides were used by the ViraFEST assay to expand antigen-specific CD4+ T cells ahead of sequencing. With roughly 10 days of culture completed, CD4+ T cells were isolated. Their SARS-CoV-2 infection, verified by PCR, occurred between March and December 2020. Pooled HIV-1 Nef peptides were the negative control culture. It was on days 3 and 7 that half the medium was replaced with IL-2 medium. These data originate in a study of vaccination effects on CD4 cells after COVID-19. Measured with immunoSEQ multiplex PCR; TCRdb has only the in-frame clones, and not every one. The sample carries 55,000 to 90,000 clones, 73% recorded once.

This chain joins TRBV11-3 and TRBJ2-5; TRBD2 matches at 7 bases. Sequencing used CD4+ T cells from PBMCs cultured with HIV peptides, obtained before COVID-19 vaccination. Subset denoted: HIV-1 Nef peptide pool negative control/reference culture. This TCR derives from a human donor who had a prior SARS-CoV-2 infection. The CDR3 DNA reads as TGTGCCAGCAGCTTGGGGGGGGAAGAGACCCAGTACTTC. Translated, it gives CASSLGGEETQYF.